This TCR beta chain was recorded in a study of T cells in Graves' hyperthyroidism and ophthalmopathy. As concerns this clonotype: What it recognizes is unknown.

The CDR3 runs 17 residues. V dropped 0 bases and J dropped 0 bases, with 9 bases sitting between them. The germline CDR1 and CDR2 sequences are ENHRY and SYGVKD. Study outcomes and limitations: Blood also held most thyroid clonotypes expanded beyond 0.001.

Aged 18 to 65, the patients had hyperthyroidism that was newly diagnosed and had lasted under 2 months. Patients were excluded because of uncontrolled infection, other autoimmune disease, pregnancy or lactation. Based on clinical symptoms, serum thyroxine and TRAb, thyroid ultrasound and orbital computed tomography, diagnoses were reached. Amplification targeted TCR beta CDR3 regions from RNA transcripts. TCR CDR3 underwent first-round RT-PCR with the HTBI primer set. MiXCR was run by TCRdb on the multiplex PCR reads, yielding one entry per CDR3 protein. The data contain 300,000 to 350,000 distinct CDR3 sequences, over 20% of them seen just once; the ten biggest clones take up around half.

The clonotype comes from a woman aged 50 to 60 with Graves' hyperthyroidism. What was sequenced was blood. The V gene is TRBV10-3, the J gene TRBJ2-6, with D perhaps TRBD2 (5 bases). CDR3 sequence (DNA): TGTGCCATCAGTGAGTCCGGTGGGAGCTCTGGGGCCAACGTCCTGACTTTC. This translates into CAISESGGSSGANVLTF.